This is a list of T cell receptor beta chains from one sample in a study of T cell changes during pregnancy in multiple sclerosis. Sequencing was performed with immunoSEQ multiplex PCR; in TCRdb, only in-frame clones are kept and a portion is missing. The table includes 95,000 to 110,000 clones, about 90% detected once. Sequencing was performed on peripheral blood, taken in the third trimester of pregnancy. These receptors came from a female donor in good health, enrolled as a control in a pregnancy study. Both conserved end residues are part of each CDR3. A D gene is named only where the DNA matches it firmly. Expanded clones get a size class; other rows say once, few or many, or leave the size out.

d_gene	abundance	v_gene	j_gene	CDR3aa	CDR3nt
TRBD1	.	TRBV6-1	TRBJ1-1	CASSGLDRGLEAFF	TGTGCCAGCAGTGGGCTTGACAGGGGTCTTGAAGCTTTCTTT
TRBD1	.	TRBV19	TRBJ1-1	CASGQGRGTEAFF	TGTGCCAGTGGACAGGGTCGGGGCACTGAAGCTTTCTTT
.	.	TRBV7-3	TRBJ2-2	CASSLGVTHTGELFF	TGTGCCAGCAGCTTAGGTGTCACTCACACCGGGGAGCTGTTTTTT
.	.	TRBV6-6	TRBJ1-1	CASSEGRTTEAFF	TGTGCCAGCAGTGAGGGGAGGACCACTGAAGCTTTCTTT
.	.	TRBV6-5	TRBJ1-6	CASSYQMDSSPLHF	TGTGCCAGCAGTTACCAGATGGACAGTTCACCCCTCCACTTT
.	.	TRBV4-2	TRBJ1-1	CASSSGNTEAFF	TGTGCCAGCAGCTCGGGGAACACTGAAGCTTTCTTT
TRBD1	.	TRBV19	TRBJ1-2	CASSIVPGQGYGYTF	TGTGCCAGTAGTATAGTACCCGGACAGGGGTATGGCTACACCTTC
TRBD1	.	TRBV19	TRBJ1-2	CASRTIPGQGWYGYTF	TGTGCCAGTAGAACAATACCGGGACAGGGGTGGTATGGCTACACCTTC
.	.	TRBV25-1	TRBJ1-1	CASSARGRVTEAFF	TGTGCCAGCAGCGCTAGAGGGAGAGTCACTGAAGCTTTCTTT
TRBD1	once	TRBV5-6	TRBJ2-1	CASSGDRGVDNEQFF	TGTGCCAGCAGCGGGGACAGGGGAGTCGACAATGAGCAGTTCTTC
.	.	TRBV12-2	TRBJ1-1	CASRLRWVNAFF	TGTGCAAGTCGCTTGCGGTGGGTTAACGCTTTCTTT
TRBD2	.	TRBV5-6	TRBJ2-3	CASSSYTSGGTDTQYF	TGTGCCAGCAGCTCGTATACTAGCGGGGGGACAGATACGCAGTATTTT
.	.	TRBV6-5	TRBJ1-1	CASTRTGNTEAFF	TGTGCCAGCACCCGGACTGGGAACACTGAAGCTTTCTTT
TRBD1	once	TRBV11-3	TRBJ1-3	CASSLGQGSHSGNTIYF	TGTGCCAGCAGCTTGGGACAGGGCAGCCACTCTGGAAACACCATATATTTT
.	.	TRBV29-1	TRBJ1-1	CSVDGWRVEAFF	TGCAGCGTGGATGGGTGGCGGGTTGAAGCTTTCTTT
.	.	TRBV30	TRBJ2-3	CAWSVIGGVDTQYF	TGTGCCTGGAGTGTCATTGGAGGTGTAGATACGCAGTATTTT
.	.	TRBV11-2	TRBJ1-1	CASSPRVLNTEAFF	TGTGCCAGCAGCCCCCGGGTCCTGAACACTGAAGCTTTCTTT
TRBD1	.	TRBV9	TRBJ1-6	CASSAGTGYNSPLHF	TGTGCCAGCAGCGCCGGGACAGGGTATAATTCACCCCTCCACTTT
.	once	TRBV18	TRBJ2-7	CASSPGSYEQYF	TGTGCCAGCTCACCAGGGAGCTACGAGCAGTACTTC
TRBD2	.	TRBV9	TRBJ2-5	CASSATGLAGETQYF	TGTGCCAGCAGCGCCACAGGACTAGCCGGGGAGACCCAGTACTTC
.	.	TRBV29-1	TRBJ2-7	CSVEEGGTYEQYF	TGCAGCGTTGAAGAAGGCGGCACTTACGAGCAGTACTTC
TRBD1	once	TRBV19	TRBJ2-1	CASSFSGTGINEQFF	TGTGCCAGTAGCTTTTCTGGGACAGGGATAAATGAGCAGTTCTTC
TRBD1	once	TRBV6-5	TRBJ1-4	CASSLRGTVNEKLFF	TGTGCCAGCAGTTTGCGAGGGACAGTGAATGAAAAACTGTTTTTT
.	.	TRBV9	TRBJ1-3	CASSVVDGESGNTIYF	TGTGCCAGCAGCGTAGTGGACGGGGAATCTGGAAACACCATATATTTT
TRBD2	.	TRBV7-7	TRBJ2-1	CASSPLRGGKEQFF	TGTGCTAGCAGCCCCCTTCGGGGAGGGAAAGAGCAGTTCTTC
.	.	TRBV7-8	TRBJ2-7	CASSQDSSYEQYF	TGTGCCAGCAGCCAGGACAGCTCCTACGAGCAGTACTTC